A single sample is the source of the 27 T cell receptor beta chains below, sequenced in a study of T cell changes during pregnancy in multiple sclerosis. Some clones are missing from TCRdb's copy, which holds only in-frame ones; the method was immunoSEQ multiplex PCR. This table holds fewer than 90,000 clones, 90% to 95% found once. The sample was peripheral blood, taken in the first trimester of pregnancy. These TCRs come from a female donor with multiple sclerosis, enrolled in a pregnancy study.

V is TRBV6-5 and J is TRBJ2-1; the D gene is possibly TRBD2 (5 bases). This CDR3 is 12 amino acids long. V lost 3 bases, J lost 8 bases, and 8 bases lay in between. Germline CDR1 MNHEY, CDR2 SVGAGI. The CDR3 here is CASSYGSDEQFF. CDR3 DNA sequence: TGTGCCAGCAGTTATGGGAGCGATGAGCAGTTCTTC.

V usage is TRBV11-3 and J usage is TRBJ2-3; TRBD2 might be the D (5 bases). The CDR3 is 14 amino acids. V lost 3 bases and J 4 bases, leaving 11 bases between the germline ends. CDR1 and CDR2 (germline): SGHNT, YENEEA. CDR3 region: CASSFEGEADTQYF. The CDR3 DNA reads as TGTGCCAGCAGCTTCGAGGGCGAGGCAGATACGCAGTATTTT.

The CDR3 DNA sequence: TGTGCCAGCAGCTTAATGGGGGGGACCACTGAAGCTTTCTTT. This sequence encodes CASSLMGGTTEAFF. V is TRBV7-9 and J is TRBJ1-1, with TRBD1 as a possible D gene (5 bases). Trimming removed 2 bases at V and 4 bases at J, with 11 bases between. Germline V CDR1 and CDR2: SEHNR, FQNEAQ (reference sequence). CDR3 length: 14 amino acids.

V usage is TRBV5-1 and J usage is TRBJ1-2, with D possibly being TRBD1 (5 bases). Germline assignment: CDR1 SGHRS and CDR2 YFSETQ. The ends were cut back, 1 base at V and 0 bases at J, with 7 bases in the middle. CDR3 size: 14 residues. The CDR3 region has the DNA TGCGCCAGCAGCTTGCAAGGGGCTAACTATGGCTACACCTTC. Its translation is CASSLQGANYGYTF.

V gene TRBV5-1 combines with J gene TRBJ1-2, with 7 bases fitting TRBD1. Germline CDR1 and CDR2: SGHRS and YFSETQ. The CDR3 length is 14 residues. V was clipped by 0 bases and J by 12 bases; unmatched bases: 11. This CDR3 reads CASSLEGAHDQDTF. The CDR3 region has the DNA TGCGCCAGCAGCTTGGAGGGGGCCCACGACCAGGACACCTTC.

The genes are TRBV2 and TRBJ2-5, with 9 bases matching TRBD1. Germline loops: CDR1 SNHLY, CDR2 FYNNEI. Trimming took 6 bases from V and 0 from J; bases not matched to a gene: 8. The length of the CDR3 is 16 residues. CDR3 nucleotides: TGTGCCAGCAGGCCCGGGACAGGGTGGAACCAAGAGACCCAGTACTTC. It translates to CASRPGTGWNQETQYF. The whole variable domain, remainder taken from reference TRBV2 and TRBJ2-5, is EPEVTQTPSHQVTQMGQEVILRCVPISNHLYFYWYRQILGQKVEFLVSFYNNEISEKSEIFDDQFSVERPDGSNFTLKIRSTKLEDSAMYFCASRPGTGWNQETQYFGPGTRLLVL.

CDR3 region: CASSLARMGLARFGELFF. DNA for the CDR3: TGTGCCAGCAGCTTAGCACGCATGGGACTAGCTCGATTCGGGGAGCTGTTTTTT. The rearrangement joins TRBV7-9 to TRBJ2-2, with 9 bases identical to TRBD2. V lost 0 bases, J lost 7 bases, and 12 bases stayed unmatched. CDR1 is SEHNR, CDR2 FQNEAQ, per germline (reference sequence). The CDR3 has 18 residues.

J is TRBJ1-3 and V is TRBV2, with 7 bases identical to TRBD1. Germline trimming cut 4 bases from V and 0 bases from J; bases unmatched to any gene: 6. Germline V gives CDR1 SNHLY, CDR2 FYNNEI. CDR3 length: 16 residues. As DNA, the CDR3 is TGTGCCAGCAGTGCTGAGGGACAGAGCTCTGGAAACACCATATATTTT. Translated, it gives CASSAEGQSSGNTIYF.

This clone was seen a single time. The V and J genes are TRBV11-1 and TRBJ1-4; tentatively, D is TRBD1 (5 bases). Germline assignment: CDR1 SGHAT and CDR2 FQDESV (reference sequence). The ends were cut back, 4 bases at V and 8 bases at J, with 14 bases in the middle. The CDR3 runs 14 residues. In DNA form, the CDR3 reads TGTGCCAGCAGCTATCACCAGGGTAACGAAAAACTGTTTTTT. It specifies CASSYHQGNEKLFF. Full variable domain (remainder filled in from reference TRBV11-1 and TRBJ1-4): EAEVAQSPRYKITEKSQAVAFWCDPISGHATLYWYRQILGQGPELLVQFQDESVVDDSQLPKDRFSAERLKGVDSTLKIQPAELGDSAMYLCASSYHQGNEKLFFGSGTQLSVL.

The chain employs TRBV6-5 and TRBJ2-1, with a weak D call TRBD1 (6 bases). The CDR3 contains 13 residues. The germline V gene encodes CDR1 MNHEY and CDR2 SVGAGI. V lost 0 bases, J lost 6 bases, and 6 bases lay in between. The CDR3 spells CASSYSGANEQFF. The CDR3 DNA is TGTGCCAGCAGTTACTCGGGGGCCAATGAGCAGTTCTTC.

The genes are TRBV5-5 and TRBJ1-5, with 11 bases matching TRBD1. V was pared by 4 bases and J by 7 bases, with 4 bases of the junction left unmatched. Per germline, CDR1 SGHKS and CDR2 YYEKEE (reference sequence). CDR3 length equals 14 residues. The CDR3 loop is CASSLGQGAQPQHF. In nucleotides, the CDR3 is TGTGCCAGCAGCCTCGGACAGGGGGCCCAGCCCCAGCATTTT.

For the CDR3, the DNA is TGTGCCAGCAGCTTTAAGCCGGTCACCGGGGAGCTGTTTTTT. Translation gives CASSFKPVTGELFF. The rearrangement uses TRBV7-3 and TRBJ2-2, with D unresolved. Trimming removed 3 bases at V and 4 bases at J, with 9 bases between. CDR3 size: 14 residues. Germline V CDR1 and CDR2: SGHTA, FQGTGA.

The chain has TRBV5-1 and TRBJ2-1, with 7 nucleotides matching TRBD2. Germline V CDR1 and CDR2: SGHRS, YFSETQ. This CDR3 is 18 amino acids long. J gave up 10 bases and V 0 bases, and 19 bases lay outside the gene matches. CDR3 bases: TGCGCCAGCAGCTTGGGAATGTTTTTGCAGGGAGGGCCAAGCGAGCAGTTCTTC. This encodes CASSLGMFLQGGPSEQFF.

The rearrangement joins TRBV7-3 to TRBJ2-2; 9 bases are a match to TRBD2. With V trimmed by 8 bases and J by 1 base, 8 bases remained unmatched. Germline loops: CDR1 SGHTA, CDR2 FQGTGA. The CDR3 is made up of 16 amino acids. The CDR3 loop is CASSLLAGRNTGELFF. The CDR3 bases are TGTGCCAGCTCTCTTCTAGCGGGACGGAACACCGGGGAGCTGTTTTTT.

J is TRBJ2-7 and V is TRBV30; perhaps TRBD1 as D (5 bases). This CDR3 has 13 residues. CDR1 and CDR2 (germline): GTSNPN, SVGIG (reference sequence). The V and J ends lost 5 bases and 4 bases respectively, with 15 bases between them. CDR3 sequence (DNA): TGTGCCTGGGTCCCTGTAGGGGTGTACGAGCAGTACTTC. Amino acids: CAWVPVGVYEQYF.

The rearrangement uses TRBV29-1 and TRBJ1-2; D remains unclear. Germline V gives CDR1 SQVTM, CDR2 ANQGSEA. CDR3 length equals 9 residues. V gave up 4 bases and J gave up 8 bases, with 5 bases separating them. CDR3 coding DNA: TGCAGCGTTGTTGAGGGCTACACCTTC. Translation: CSVVEGYTF.

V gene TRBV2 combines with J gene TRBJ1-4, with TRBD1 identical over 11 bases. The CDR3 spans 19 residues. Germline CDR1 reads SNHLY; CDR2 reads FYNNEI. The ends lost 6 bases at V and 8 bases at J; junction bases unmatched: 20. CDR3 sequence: CASRAAPSRTGGAAEKLFF. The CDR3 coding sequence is TGTGCCAGCAGGGCGGCGCCTTCCAGGACAGGGGGCGCGGCGGAAAAACTGTTTTTT.

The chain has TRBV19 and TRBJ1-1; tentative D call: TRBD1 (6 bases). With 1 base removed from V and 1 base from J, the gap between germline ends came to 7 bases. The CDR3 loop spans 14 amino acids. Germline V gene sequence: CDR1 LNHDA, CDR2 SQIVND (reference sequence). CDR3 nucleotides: TGTGCCAGTAGTATAGGAGGGGGGAACACTGAAGCTTTCTTT. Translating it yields CASSIGGGNTEAFF.

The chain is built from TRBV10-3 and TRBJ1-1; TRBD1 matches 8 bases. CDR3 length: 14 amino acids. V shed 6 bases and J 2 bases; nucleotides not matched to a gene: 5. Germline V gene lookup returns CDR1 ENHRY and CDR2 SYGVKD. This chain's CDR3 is CAIRDRALNTEAFF. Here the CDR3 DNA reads TGTGCCATCAGGGACAGGGCCCTCAACACTGAAGCTTTCTTT.

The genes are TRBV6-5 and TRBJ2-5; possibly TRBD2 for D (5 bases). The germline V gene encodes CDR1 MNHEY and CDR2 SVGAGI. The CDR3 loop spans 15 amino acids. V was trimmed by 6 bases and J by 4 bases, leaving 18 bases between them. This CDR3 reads CASRLTWTPTETQYF. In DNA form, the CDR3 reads TGTGCCAGCAGACTCACCTGGACTCCCACAGAGACCCAGTACTTC.

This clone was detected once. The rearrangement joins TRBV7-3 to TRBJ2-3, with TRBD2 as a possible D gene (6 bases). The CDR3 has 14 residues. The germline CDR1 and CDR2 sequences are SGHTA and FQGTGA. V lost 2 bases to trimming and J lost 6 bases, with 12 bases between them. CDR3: CASSLLTREDTQYF. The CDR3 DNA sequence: TGTGCCAGCAGCTTATTGACCCGGGAGGATACGCAGTATTTT.

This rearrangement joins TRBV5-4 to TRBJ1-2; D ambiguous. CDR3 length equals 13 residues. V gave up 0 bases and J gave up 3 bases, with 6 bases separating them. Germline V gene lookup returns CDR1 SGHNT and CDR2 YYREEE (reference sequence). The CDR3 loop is CASSLGTDYGYTF. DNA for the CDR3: TGTGCCAGCAGCTTGGGAACGGACTATGGCTACACCTTC. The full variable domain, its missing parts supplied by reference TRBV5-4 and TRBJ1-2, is ETGVTQSPTHLIKTRGQQVTLRCSSQSGHNTVSWYQQALGQGPQFIFQYYREEENGRGNFPPRFSGLQFPNYSSELNVNALELDDSALYLCASSLGTDYGYTFGSGTRLTVV.

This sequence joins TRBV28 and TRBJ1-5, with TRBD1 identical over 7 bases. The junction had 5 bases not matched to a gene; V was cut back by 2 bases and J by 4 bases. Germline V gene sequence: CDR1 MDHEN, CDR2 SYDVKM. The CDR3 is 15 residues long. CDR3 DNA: TGTGCCAGCAGTTTAAATCCAGGGGGAAATCAGCCCCAGCATTTT. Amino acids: CASSLNPGGNQPQHF.

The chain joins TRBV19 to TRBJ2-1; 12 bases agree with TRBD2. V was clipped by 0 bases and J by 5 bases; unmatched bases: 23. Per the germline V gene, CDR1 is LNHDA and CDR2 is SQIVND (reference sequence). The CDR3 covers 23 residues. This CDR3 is CASSIDNRGQWSSGRAFHNEQFF. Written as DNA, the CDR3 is TGTGCCAGTAGTATAGATAACAGGGGGCAGTGGTCTAGCGGGAGGGCCTTCCACAATGAGCAGTTCTTC.

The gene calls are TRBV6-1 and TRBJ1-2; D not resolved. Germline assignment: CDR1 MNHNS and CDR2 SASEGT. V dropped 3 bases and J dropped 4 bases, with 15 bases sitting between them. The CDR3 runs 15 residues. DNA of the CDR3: TGTGCCAGCAGTGATAGTAGTGCCTCGTTCTATGGCTACACCTTC. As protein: CASSDSSASFYGYTF.

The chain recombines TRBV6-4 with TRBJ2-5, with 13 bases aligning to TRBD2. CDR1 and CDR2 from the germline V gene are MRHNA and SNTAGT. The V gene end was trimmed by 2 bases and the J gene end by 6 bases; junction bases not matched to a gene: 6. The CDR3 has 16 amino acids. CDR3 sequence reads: CASSDRTSGSRKTQYF. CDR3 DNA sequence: TGTGCCAGCAGTGACCGGACTAGCGGGAGTCGGAAGACCCAGTACTTC.

In DNA, the CDR3 is TGTGCCTGGAGAATGAGGCTAGCGGGATCCTACGAGCAGTACTTC. Translation gives CAWRMRLAGSYEQYF. The chain employs TRBV30 and TRBJ2-7; 9 bases are a match to TRBD2. Germline CDR1 reads GTSNPN; CDR2 reads SVGIG (reference sequence). With 3 bases clipped from V and 1 base from J, the junction kept 7 bases outside the gene matches. This CDR3 is 15 amino acids long.